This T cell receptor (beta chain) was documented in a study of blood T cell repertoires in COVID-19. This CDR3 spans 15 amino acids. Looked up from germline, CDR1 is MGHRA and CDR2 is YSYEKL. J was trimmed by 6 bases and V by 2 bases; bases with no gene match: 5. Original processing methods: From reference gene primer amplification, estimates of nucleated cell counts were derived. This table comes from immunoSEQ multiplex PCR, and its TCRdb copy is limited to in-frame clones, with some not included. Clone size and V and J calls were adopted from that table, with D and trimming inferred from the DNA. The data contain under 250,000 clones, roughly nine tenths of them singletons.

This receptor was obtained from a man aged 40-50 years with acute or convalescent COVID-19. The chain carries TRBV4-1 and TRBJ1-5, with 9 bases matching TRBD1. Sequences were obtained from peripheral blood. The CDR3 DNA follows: TGCGCCAGCAGCCAACTAACAGGGGGCGGTCAGCCCCAGCATTTT. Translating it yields CASSQLTGGGQPQHF.